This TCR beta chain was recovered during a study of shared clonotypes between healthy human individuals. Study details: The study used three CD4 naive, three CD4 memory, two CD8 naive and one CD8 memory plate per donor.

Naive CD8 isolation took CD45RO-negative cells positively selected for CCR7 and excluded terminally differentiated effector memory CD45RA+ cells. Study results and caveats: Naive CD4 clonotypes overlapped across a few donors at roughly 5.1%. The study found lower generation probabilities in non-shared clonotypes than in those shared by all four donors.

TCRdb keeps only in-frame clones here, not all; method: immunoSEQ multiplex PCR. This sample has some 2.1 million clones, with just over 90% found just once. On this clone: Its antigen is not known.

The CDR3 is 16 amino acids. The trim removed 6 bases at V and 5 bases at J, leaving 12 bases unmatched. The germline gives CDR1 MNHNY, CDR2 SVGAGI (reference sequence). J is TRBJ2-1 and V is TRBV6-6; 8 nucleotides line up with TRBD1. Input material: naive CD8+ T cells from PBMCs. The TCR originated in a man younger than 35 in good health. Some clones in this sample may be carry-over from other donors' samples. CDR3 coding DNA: TGTGCCAGCAGCCGCACCCAGACAGGGGCCGACAATGAGCAGTTCTTC. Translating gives CASSRTQTGADNEQFF.